The 6 T cell receptor beta chains below all came from one sample that was sequenced in a study of blood T cell repertoires in COVID-19 (dated by TCRdb to about 2020). Libraries were constructed by the immunoSEQ multiplex PCR assay. What TCRdb holds here is the immuneACCESS table cut down to in-frame rearrangements. Part of the clones is not present; checked against another copy, under half of the missing clones reflect an unresolved V gene, and the others are unexplained. The sample profile shows approximately 450,000 clones; 80% to 90% of them were found once. Roughly 1.1% of the sample is held by the ten biggest clonotypes. Sequences were obtained from PBMCs or T cells enriched from blood (not recorded which). These receptors were collected from a man aged 30-40 years who had recovered from COVID-19.

The V and J genes are TRBV18 and TRBJ1-5, with 7 nucleotides matching TRBD1. The V and J ends lost 4 bases and 6 bases, in that order; junction bases with no gene match: 6. Germline values: CDR1 KGHSH, CDR2 LQKENI. CDR3 length: 14 amino acids. This chain's CDR3 is CASSRDRLGQPQHF. The CDR3 DNA follows: TGTGCCAGCTCACGGGACAGACTCGGTCAGCCCCAGCATTTT.

This chain connects TRBV6-1 to TRBJ1-2; D not certain. This CDR3 is built from 15 residues. Germline-derived CDR1 and CDR2 are MNHNS and SASEGT. V was cut by 2 bases and J by 3 bases, with 13 bases left in between. CDR3 DNA sequence: TGTGCCAGCAGTGAATATCAGGAGGGTTACTATGGCTACACCTTC. It yields the protein CASSEYQEGYYGYTF.

The chain recombines TRBV2 with TRBJ1-1; TRBD1 is a possible D gene (6 bases). The CDR3 consists of 15 residues. Germline V CDR1 and CDR2: SNHLY, FYNNEI. Trimming took off 4 bases at V and 1 base at J, with 13 bases between the two ends. CDR3 in amino acids: CASSVQGWGNTEAFF. For the CDR3, the DNA is TGTGCCAGCAGTGTACAGGGATGGGGGAACACTGAAGCTTTCTTT. Drawing the rest from reference TRBV2 and TRBJ1-1, the complete variable domain is EPEVTQTPSHQVTQMGQEVILRCVPISNHLYFYWYRQILGQKVEFLVSFYNNEISEKSEIFDDQFSVERPDGSNFTLKIRSTKLEDSAMYFCASSVQGWGNTEAFFGQGTRLTVV.

V gene TRBV7-8 combines with J gene TRBJ2-3; 9 nucleotides match TRBD2. Germline V CDR1 and CDR2: SGHVS, FQNEAQ. The ends lost 2 bases at V and 6 bases at J; junction bases unmatched: 12. The CDR3 length is 17 residues. The CDR3: CASSLPGTSLATDTQYF. The CDR3 bases are TGTGCCAGCAGCTTACCTGGGACTAGCCTCGCTACCGATACGCAGTATTTT.

This sequence joins TRBV30 and TRBJ2-1; possible D gene TRBD1, 5 bases. Germline loops: CDR1 GTSNPN, CDR2 SVGIG (reference sequence). Trimming left V 1 base short and J 8 bases short, with 18 bases between. CDR3 length equals 15 residues. The CDR3, as DNA: TGTGCCTGGAGTGGGGGCCATCTTAACTGGGATGAGCAGTTCTTC. It is translated as CAWSGGHLNWDEQFF.

The V and J genes are TRBV3-1 (or the pseudogene TRBV3-2) and TRBJ2-3, with 11 positions matching TRBD2. Germline CDR1 LGHDT, CDR2 YNNKEL (reference sequence). With V trimmed by 7 bases and J by 1 base, 4 bases remained unmatched. This CDR3 is 15 amino acids long. In DNA, the CDR3 is TGTGCCAGCACACCGACTAGCGGGGGCACAGATACGCAGTATTTT. Translated, it gives CASTPTSGGTDTQYF.